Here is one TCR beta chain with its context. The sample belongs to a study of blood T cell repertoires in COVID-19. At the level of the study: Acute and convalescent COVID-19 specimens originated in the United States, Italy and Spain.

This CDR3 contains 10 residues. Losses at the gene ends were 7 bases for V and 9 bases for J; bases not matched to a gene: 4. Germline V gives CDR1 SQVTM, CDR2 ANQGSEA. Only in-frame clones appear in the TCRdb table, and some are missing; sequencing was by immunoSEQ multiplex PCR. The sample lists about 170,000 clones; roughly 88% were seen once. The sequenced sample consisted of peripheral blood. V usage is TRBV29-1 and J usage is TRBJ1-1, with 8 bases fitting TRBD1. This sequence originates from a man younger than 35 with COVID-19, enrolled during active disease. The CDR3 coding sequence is TGCAGCGCTTGGACAGGGAAAGCTTTCTTT. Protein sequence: CSAWTGKAFF.